Below, one T cell receptor beta chain is given with its context. V was pared by 0 bases and J by 5 bases, with 17 bases between. The germline V gene has CDR1 SGDLS and CDR2 YYNGEE. CDR3 size: 16 residues. Random hexamers were used to reverse transcribe the RNA input (0.5 to 1 ug). MiXCR was run by TCRdb on the immunoSEQ multiplex PCR reads, yielding one entry per CDR3 protein. The table has approximately 79,000 distinct CDR3 sequences, approximately 95% seen once. The data derive from a study of CD8 T cells in Susac syndrome. The rearrangement joins TRBV9 to TRBJ2-5, with D unresolved. This TCR came from a human donor with Susac syndrome. The sequencing sample was made of CD8+ T cells from PBMCs. The CDR3 DNA reads as TGTGCCAGCAGCGTAGGCCAGAACGCCTACGGGGAGACCCAGTACTTC. Amino acids: CASSVGQNAYGETQYF.